The 11 T cell receptor beta chains listed next were all sequenced from one sample in a study of blood T cell repertoires in COVID-19. Using immunoSEQ multiplex PCR, the repertoire was profiled, and TCRdb retains in-frame clones only, with some absent. Among more than 350,000 clones listed, 87% were seen once. The sequencing sample was made of PBMCs or T cells enriched from blood (not recorded which). All receptors derive from a woman in her 50s who had recovered from COVID-19.

The rearrangement joins TRBV7-2 to TRBJ1-2; 7 positions agree with TRBD1. Trimming cost V 5 bases and J 4 bases; bases outside gene matches: 4. CDR1 is SGHTA, CDR2 FQGNSA, per germline. The CDR3 covers 13 residues. CDR3 DNA: TGTGCCAGCAGCAGGGACAGTGCCTATGGCTACACCTTC. It yields the protein CASSRDSAYGYTF.

J is TRBJ1-1 and V is TRBV2; D might be TRBD1 (5 bases). Germline values: CDR1 SNHLY, CDR2 FYNNEI. The V gene lost 8 bases and the J gene lost 3 bases, with 16 bases spanning the gap. The CDR3 totals 14 residues. CDR3 region: CASPVGGIDTEAFF. Here the CDR3 DNA reads TGTGCCAGCCCGGTTGGGGGGATAGACACTGAAGCTTTCTTT.

J is TRBJ1-1 and V is TRBV9; D might be TRBD1 (5 bases). Between the trimmed V and J ends, which lost 0 bases and 5 bases, there was a span of 11 bases. The CDR3 totals 14 residues. Germline V CDR1 and CDR2: SGDLS, YYNGEE. The CDR3 region has the DNA TGTGCCAGCAGCGTAGAGTTGGGGGGGACTGAAGCTTTCTTT. This translates into CASSVELGGTEAFF.

This chain uses TRBV5-1 with TRBJ2-6; 7 bases line up with TRBD1. Germline loops: CDR1 SGHRS, CDR2 YFSETQ. After removal of 4 bases from V and 5 bases from J, the junction contained 18 bases not matched to a gene. The CDR3 has 19 residues. CDR3 protein: CASSRSAPGQFLRANVLTF. For the CDR3, the DNA is TGCGCCAGCAGCCGATCCGCCCCGGGACAGTTCTTGAGGGCCAACGTCCTGACTTTC.

The genes are TRBV7-2 and TRBJ1-6; 7 bases are a match to TRBD1. Germline trimming cut 0 bases from V and 6 bases from J; bases unmatched to any gene: 5. CDR3 length: 16 residues. Germline V gives CDR1 SGHTA, CDR2 FQGNSA. The CDR3 DNA sequence: TGTGCCAGCAGCTTAGCGGGGACAGCGATTAATTCACCCCTCCACTTT. Residues: CASSLAGTAINSPLHF.

The rearrangement uses TRBV2 and TRBJ1-2; 11 bases fit TRBD1. In germline, CDR1 is SNHLY, CDR2 FYNNEI. Trimming took 6 bases from V and 8 from J; bases not matched to a gene: 5. CDR3 length equals 13 residues. As DNA, the CDR3 is TGTGCCAGCAGGGACAGGGGGCGGCACGGCTACACCTTC. This codes for CASRDRGRHGYTF.

The rearrangement joins TRBV4-2 to TRBJ1-1; the match to TRBD1 covers 7 bases. With V trimmed by 4 bases and J by 8 bases, 7 bases remained unmatched. The germline V gene has CDR1 LGHNA and CDR2 YNFKEQ. This CDR3 is built from 13 residues. In DNA form, the CDR3 reads TGTGCCAGCAGCCCCTTGGACAGGACGGAAGCTTTCTTT. Protein sequence: CASSPLDRTEAFF.

This chain joins TRBV7-9 and TRBJ1-1; weak D call: TRBD1 (5 bases). With 3 bases removed from V and 6 bases from J, the gap between germline ends came to 8 bases. This CDR3 has 12 residues. In germline, CDR1 is SEHNR, CDR2 FQNEAQ (reference sequence). The CDR3 region is CASSFRDSEAFF. The DNA for the CDR3 is TGTGCCAGCAGCTTTAGGGACTCTGAAGCTTTCTTT.

The rearrangement joins TRBV13 to TRBJ1-6; the match to TRBD1 covers 9 bases. The CDR3 loop spans 15 amino acids. Germline CDR1 reads PRHDT; CDR2 reads FYEKMQ (reference sequence). V lost 5 bases to trimming and J lost 7 bases; unmatched junction nucleotides: 6. DNA for the CDR3: TGTGCCAGCAGCCAGCGGGACAGGGTAAATTCACCCCTCCACTTT. Protein product: CASSQRDRVNSPLHF.

This chain links TRBV24-1 with TRBJ2-2, with no clear D. Trimming left V 4 bases short and J 5 bases short, with 7 bases between. The CDR3 is 13 amino acids. In germline, CDR1 is KGHDR, CDR2 SFDVKD. The CDR3 DNA is TGTGCCACCAGTGACTCCTTAACCGGGGAGCTGTTTTTT. It encodes CATSDSLTGELFF.

Points on this clone: The same CDR3 arises from other DNA sequences in this sample as well. This chain joins TRBV5-8 and TRBJ2-7; TRBD1 matches 8 bases. V shed 0 bases and J 3 bases; nucleotides not matched to a gene: 2. The CDR3 length is 14 residues. Per germline, CDR1 SGHTS and CDR2 YDEGEE. The CDR3 here is CASSLGQGIYEQYF. The CDR3 DNA follows: TGTGCCAGCAGCTTGGGACAGGGGATCTACGAGCAGTACTTC.